The 17 T cell receptor beta chains below all came from one sample that was sequenced in a study of cytomegalovirus exposure and HLA in healthy donors. PCR amplification relied on 60 Vbeta primers (plus 13 Jbeta primers). Measured with immunoSEQ multiplex PCR; TCRdb has only the in-frame clones, and not every one. The sample carries under 130,000 clones, over 60% recorded once. Sequenced: PBMCs. Source of these receptors: a female donor in good health and CMV-seropositive.

This chain uses TRBV19 with TRBJ1-2; possible D gene TRBD1, 6 bases. V was clipped by 7 bases and J by 5 bases, with 11 bases between them. Germline V gene sequence: CDR1 LNHDA, CDR2 SQIVND (reference sequence). There are 12 residues in the CDR3. CDR3: CASNTGSYGYTF. In DNA form, the CDR3 reads TGTGCCAGTAACACAGGGTCGTATGGCTACACCTTC.

This chain joins TRBV7-2 and TRBJ1-1; tentatively, D is TRBD1 (5 bases). The CDR3 is 14 residues long. Trimming left V 3 bases short and J 3 bases short, with 11 bases between. CDR1 is SGHTA, CDR2 FQGNSA, per germline. CDR3 region: CASSFVGGDTEAFF. CDR3 nucleotide sequence: TGTGCCAGCAGCTTCGTGGGGGGGGACACTGAAGCTTTCTTT.

The chain recombines TRBV5-1 with TRBJ2-1; 8 bases are shared with TRBD2. The trim removed 7 bases at V and 6 bases at J, leaving 6 bases unmatched. The length of the CDR3 is 13 residues. Germline V CDR1 and CDR2: SGHRS, YFSETQ. The CDR3 DNA sequence: TGCGCCAGCCAAAACGGGGGGGGCAATGAGCAGTTCTTC. Encoded protein: CASQNGGGNEQFF.

The chain recombines TRBV7-2 with TRBJ1-4, with D perhaps TRBD1 (6 bases). Germline assignment: CDR1 SGHTA and CDR2 FQGNSA. Between the trimmed V and J ends, which lost 5 bases and 6 bases, there was a span of 19 bases. The CDR3 loop spans 16 amino acids. The CDR3: CASSQPSGTRDEKLFF. CDR3 DNA: TGTGCCAGCAGCCAACCCTCCGGGACACGAGATGAAAAACTGTTTTTT.

This chain links TRBV5-1 with TRBJ2-1, with D perhaps matching TRBD2 (6 bases). CDR3 size: 17 residues. Trimming pared 0 bases from V and 0 bases from J, leaving 13 bases between. Germline V gene data show CDR1 as SGHRS and CDR2 as YFSETQ. DNA of the CDR3: TGCGCCAGCAGCTTGGGTCCTGGCGGGAACTCCTACAATGAGCAGTTCTTC. This sequence encodes CASSLGPGGNSYNEQFF. Combining the CDR3 with reference TRBV5-1 and TRBJ2-1 gives the whole variable domain KAGVTQTPRYLIKTRGQQVTLSCSPISGHRSVSWYQQTPGQGLQFLFEYFSETQRNKGNFPGRFSGRQFSNSRSEMNVSTLELGDSALYLCASSLGPGGNSYNEQFFGPGTRLTVL.

The V call is TRBV4-1, the J call TRBJ1-5, with a possible D match to TRBD1 (6 bases). Per germline, CDR1 MGHRA and CDR2 YSYEKL. The V end was cut by 1 base, the J end by 3 bases, with 10 bases between. This CDR3 has 15 amino acids. CDR3 DNA sequence: TGCGCCAGCAGCCAAGTAAGGGGGAACAATCAGCCCCAGCATTTT. It specifies CASSQVRGNNQPQHF.

The V and J genes are TRBV6-1 and TRBJ1-2; 7 bases align to TRBD1. Germline V gene lookup returns CDR1 MNHNS and CDR2 SASEGT. The V and J ends lost 4 bases and 7 bases, in that order; junction bases with no gene match: 3. The CDR3 runs 12 residues. The CDR3 coding sequence is TGTGCCAGCAGTGGAACAGGGGTTGGCTACACCTTC. Protein sequence: CASSGTGVGYTF.

This rearrangement joins TRBV5-1 to TRBJ1-1; D is uncertain. The CDR3 length is 15 residues. CDR1 SGHRS and CDR2 YFSETQ come from the germline V gene. V shed 5 bases and J shed 0 bases, with 14 bases lying between them. The chain's CDR3 is CASSQTVAMNTEAFF. The CDR3 DNA reads TGCGCCAGCAGTCAAACGGTAGCTATGAACACTGAAGCTTTCTTT.

The genes are TRBV11-1 and TRBJ2-7; 8 bases match TRBD1. CDR1 and CDR2 from the germline V gene are SGHAT and FQDESV (reference sequence). J was trimmed by 3 bases and V by 1 base; bases with no gene match: 5. This CDR3 is built from 15 residues. The CDR3 DNA reads TGTGCCAGCAGCTTAGAGTTCGGACAGGGCTACGAGCAGTACTTC. It encodes CASSLEFGQGYEQYF. Based on the CDR3 plus reference TRBV11-1 and TRBJ2-7, the full variable domain is EAEVAQSPRYKITEKSQAVAFWCDPISGHATLYWYRQILGQGPELLVQFQDESVVDDSQLPKDRFSAERLKGVDSTLKIQPAELGDSAMYLCASSLEFGQGYEQYFGPGTRLTVT.

This rearrangement joins TRBV19 to TRBJ1-1; D may be TRBD1 (6 bases). Germline loops: CDR1 LNHDA, CDR2 SQIVND (reference sequence). V lost 4 bases and J 6 bases, leaving 12 bases between the germline ends. The CDR3 runs to 13 residues. The CDR3 loop is CASSTQQGSEAFF. The CDR3, as DNA: TGTGCCAGTAGTACACAACAGGGATCTGAAGCTTTCTTT.

This chain connects TRBV7-8 to TRBJ2-2; D remains unclear. V was clipped by 5 bases and J by 7 bases, with 17 bases between them. The CDR3 has 15 residues. CDR1 is SGHVS, CDR2 FQNEAQ, per germline. The CDR3, as DNA: TGTGCCAGCAGCATCCGACTCATGGCGAGCGGGGAGCTGTTTTTT. Its protein product is CASSIRLMASGELFF.

The chain uses TRBV27 and TRBJ2-2, with 7 bases aligning to TRBD1. The CDR3 consists of 16 residues. From germline, CDR1 is MNHEY and CDR2 SMNVEV (reference sequence). Trimming at V came to 6 bases and at J to 0 bases, leaving 7 bases not matched to a gene. The CDR3 region has the DNA TGTGCCAGCAGCCCCGGGACAGTTACGAACACCGGGGAGCTGTTTTTT. Translating it yields CASSPGTVTNTGELFF.

The gene calls are TRBV5-1 and TRBJ2-3, with a tentative D call TRBD2 (5 bases). The CDR3 covers 14 residues. Trimming shortened V by 3 bases and J by 0 bases, and 8 bases separated the two germline ends. CDR1 is SGHRS and CDR2 is YFSETQ in the germline V gene. CDR3 region: CASSSERSTDTQYF. The DNA of the CDR3 is TGCGCCAGCAGCTCCGAGCGGAGCACAGATACGCAGTATTTT. The full variable domain, rest sourced from reference TRBV5-1 and TRBJ2-3, is KAGVTQTPRYLIKTRGQQVTLSCSPISGHRSVSWYQQTPGQGLQFLFEYFSETQRNKGNFPGRFSGRQFSNSRSEMNVSTLELGDSALYLCASSSERSTDTQYFGPGTRLTVL.

The chain recombines TRBV6-5 with TRBJ1-6; D is perhaps TRBD1 (5 bases). Between the trimmed V and J ends, which lost 6 bases and 3 bases, there was a span of 9 bases. The germline gives CDR1 MNHEY, CDR2 SVGAGI. The CDR3 is 14 residues long. The CDR3: CASRTGGYNSPLHF. The CDR3 nucleotides read TGTGCCAGCAGGACCGGGGGCTATAATTCACCCCTCCACTTT.

The CDR3 nucleotides are TGTGCCAGCAGCTTACTACAGGGGAGTGAGCAGTTCTTC. Its protein product is CASSLLQGSEQFF. The chain uses TRBV7-9 and TRBJ2-1; 7 nucleotides match TRBD1. Germline CDR1 SEHNR, CDR2 FQNEAQ (reference sequence). The CDR3 spans 13 residues. V shed 2 bases and J 9 bases; nucleotides not matched to a gene: 4. Full variable domain (missing parts from reference TRBV7-9 and TRBJ2-1): DTGVSQNPRHKITKRGQNVTFRCDPISEHNRLYWYRQTLGQGPEFLTYFQNEAQLEKSRLLSDRFSAERPKGSFSTLEIQRTEQGDSAMYLCASSLLQGSEQFFGPGTRLTVL.

The chain's CDR3 is CASSQDGPLTDSNQPQHF. The CDR3 DNA follows: TGCGCCAGCAGCCAAGATGGGCCCCTAACCGATAGCAATCAGCCCCAGCATTTT. This sequence joins TRBV4-1 and TRBJ1-5; no definite D call. The CDR3 is 18 residues long. Germline V gene data show CDR1 as MGHRA and CDR2 as YSYEKL. Trimming took off 0 bases at V and 0 bases at J, with 15 bases between the two ends.

This chain connects TRBV18 to TRBJ1-1; tentative D call: TRBD1 (6 bases). This CDR3 comprises 16 residues. V was pared by 1 base and J by 0 bases, with 12 bases between. The germline CDR1 and CDR2 sequences are KGHSH and LQKENI. The CDR3 DNA is TGTGCCAGCTCACCACTGGACAGTCCGATGAACACTGAAGCTTTCTTT. This encodes CASSPLDSPMNTEAFF.